The 16 T cell receptor beta chains listed next were all sequenced from one sample in a study of blood T cell repertoires in COVID-19 (dated by TCRdb to the early 2020s). Library method: the immunoSEQ multiplex PCR assay. Sourced from immuneACCESS, this table was stored by TCRdb with only in-frame sequences that have V and J called. A share of the clones is absent; for the studies checked, an unresolved V gene accounts for under half, and the remainder has no known explanation. The sample table holds over 140,000 clones, of which approximately 79% were seen once. The ten largest clones take up under 3% of the sample. Input material: PBMCs or T cells enriched from blood (not recorded which). Every receptor here comes from a woman aged 50 to 65 who had recovered from COVID-19.

The genes are TRBV9 and TRBJ1-2; TRBD1 matches at 8 bases. The CDR3 consists of 16 residues. Germline CDR1 and CDR2: SGDLS and YYNGEE. J was trimmed by 4 bases and V by 3 bases; bases with no gene match: 11. Here the CDR3 DNA reads TGTGCCAGCAGCGCCTCGACAGGGGTGGGACTCTATGGCTACACCTTC. It translates to CASSASTGVGLYGYTF.

This clone was observed a few times. CDR3 bases: TGTGCCAGCAGCATGACAGGGGGCGATGGGGATGGCTACACCTTC. Translation gives CASSMTGGDGDGYTF. The chain is built from TRBV11-3 and TRBJ1-2; TRBD1 matches at 10 bases. Trimming at V came to 5 bases and at J to 6 bases, leaving 9 bases not matched to a gene. The CDR3 extends over 15 amino acids. Germline-derived CDR1 and CDR2 are SGHNT and YENEEA.

The J gene is TRBJ2-3, the V gene TRBV9, with 9 nucleotides matching TRBD2. Per the germline V gene, CDR1 is SGDLS and CDR2 is YYNGEE. Trimming took 4 bases from V and 1 from J; bases not matched to a gene: 10. This CDR3 has 17 amino acids. CDR3 DNA: TGTGCCAGCAGCTCATCCCGTAGCGGGGGACGCACAGATACGCAGTATTTT. Its protein product is CASSSSRSGGRTDTQYF.

This chain uses TRBV7-9 with TRBJ2-1; 11 positions match TRBD2. V gave up 6 bases and J gave up 2 bases; unmatched junction bases: 6. The CDR3 runs 16 residues. Germline lookup yields CDR1 SEHNR and CDR2 FQNEAQ (reference sequence). CDR3 in DNA: TGTGCCAGCAGTTTTCTAGCGGGGGGCGCCTACAATGAGCAGTTCTTC. The encoded protein is CASSFLAGGAYNEQFF.

CDR3 DNA: TGTGCCAGCAGCGGGTCAAACGATAATGAAAAACTGTTTTTT. Its translation is CASSGSNDNEKLFF. V usage is TRBV2 and J usage is TRBJ1-4, with D uncertain. The V gene lost 6 bases and the J gene lost 4 bases, with 12 bases spanning the gap. CDR3 length: 14 amino acids. Per germline, CDR1 SNHLY and CDR2 FYNNEI.

The CDR3 DNA reads TGTGCCAGCAGTTTATCTCGGGGGGCCACAGATACGCAGTATTTT. It is translated as CASSLSRGATDTQYF. V and J are TRBV27 and TRBJ2-3; tentatively, D is TRBD2 (7 bases). CDR1 and CDR2 from the germline V gene are MNHEY and SMNVEV (reference sequence). Trimming cost V 0 bases and J 2 bases, with 9 bases left between them. The CDR3 length is 15 residues.

The rearrangement links TRBV28 to TRBJ2-5, with unresolved D. V lost 3 bases to trimming and J lost 3 bases, with 8 bases between them. CDR1 MDHEN and CDR2 SYDVKM come from the germline V gene. The CDR3 contains 13 residues. In nucleotides, the CDR3 is TGTGCCAGCAGTTTGAGCCAGGAAGAGACCCAGTACTTC. Amino acid sequence: CASSLSQEETQYF.

The chain has TRBV6-5 and TRBJ2-2; 8 bases are shared with TRBD1. Germline V CDR1 and CDR2: MNHEY, SVGAGI. The CDR3 length is 15 residues. The J segment lost 5 bases and the V segment lost 5 bases, leaving 7 bases of the junction unmatched. CDR3 DNA sequence: TGTGCCAGCAGTCTAACAGGGGGTAGGACCGGGGAGCTGTTTTTT. It is translated as CASSLTGGRTGELFF.

This clone has only one observation. The chain couples TRBV6-5 to TRBJ1-5; D is possibly TRBD1 (5 bases). Per the germline V gene, CDR1 is MNHEY and CDR2 is SVGAGI. Trimming took 1 base from V and 6 from J, leaving 10 bases between them. CDR3 length: 14 amino acids. CDR3: CASSYLGEGQPQHF. Here the CDR3 DNA reads TGTGCCAGCAGTTACTTAGGGGAGGGTCAGCCCCAGCATTTT.

The rearrangement joins TRBV12-3 or TRBV12-4 to TRBJ2-2; D remains ambiguous. The CDR3 loop spans 13 amino acids. V shed 6 bases and J shed 6 bases, with 11 bases lying between them. Here the CDR3 reads CASRENRAGELFF. The CDR3 nucleotides are TGTGCCAGCAGAGAGAATAGAGCCGGGGAGCTGTTTTTT.

This chain connects TRBV9 to TRBJ1-1; a weak D match, TRBD1 (5 bases). Deletions cut 0 bases from V and 5 bases from J, with 17 bases between. CDR3 length: 16 amino acids. The germline gives CDR1 SGDLS, CDR2 YYNGEE. The CDR3 sequence is CASSVVPGQGQTEAFF. The CDR3 DNA follows: TGTGCCAGCAGCGTAGTCCCAGGGCAGGGTCAAACTGAAGCTTTCTTT. Based on the CDR3 plus reference TRBV9 and TRBJ1-1, the full variable domain is DSGVTQTPKHLITATGQRVTLRCSPRSGDLSVYWYQQSLDQGLQFLIQYYNGEERAKGNILERFSAQQFPDLHSELNLSSLELGDSALYFCASSVVPGQGQTEAFFGQGTRLTVV.

The genes are TRBV30 and TRBJ1-3; D may be TRBD1 (6 bases). V lost 7 bases to trimming and J lost 0 bases, with 13 bases between them. The CDR3 is 14 residues long. Germline V CDR1 and CDR2: GTSNPN, SVGIG (reference sequence). CDR3 sequence: CASRDRHSGNTIYF. CDR3 nucleotide sequence: TGTGCCTCCCGAGACAGGCACTCTGGAAACACCATATATTTT. Combining the CDR3 with reference TRBV30 and TRBJ1-3 gives the whole variable domain SQTIHQWPATLVQPVGSPLSLECTVEGTSNPNLYWYRQAAGRGLQLLFYSVGIGQISSEVPQNLSASRPQDRQFILSSKKLLLSDSGFYLCASRDRHSGNTIYFGEGSWLTVV.

The V call is TRBV5-1, the J call TRBJ1-1, with 9 bases fitting TRBD1. Germline assignment: CDR1 SGHRS and CDR2 YFSETQ. The length of the CDR3 is 14 residues. V trimming: 4 bases; J trimming: 1 base; junction bases outside the gene matches: 2. In DNA, the CDR3 is TGCGCCAGCAGCGTGGACAGGGGGAACACTGAAGCTTTCTTT. It specifies CASSVDRGNTEAFF. The variable domain in full, completed from reference TRBV5-1 and TRBJ1-1, reads KAGVTQTPRYLIKTRGQQVTLSCSPISGHRSVSWYQQTPGQGLQFLFEYFSETQRNKGNFPGRFSGRQFSNSRSEMNVSTLELGDSALYLCASSVDRGNTEAFFGQGTRLTVV.

The chain uses TRBV7-3 and TRBJ2-6; 8 positions match TRBD1. Trimming at V came to 4 bases and at J to 0 bases, leaving 5 bases not matched to a gene. The CDR3 consists of 17 residues. Germline V gene data show CDR1 as SGHTA and CDR2 as FQGTGA. CDR3 in amino acids: CASSSRGPRSGANVLTF. CDR3 bases: TGTGCCAGCAGCTCCAGGGGGCCACGCTCTGGGGCCAACGTCCTGACTTTC.

CDR3 sequence: CASSLTPRGGYTEAFF. Written as DNA, the CDR3 is TGCGCCAGCAGCTTGACCCCTAGGGGCGGTTACACTGAAGCTTTCTTT. This chain connects TRBV5-1 to TRBJ1-1, with D tentatively TRBD1 (5 bases). CDR1 is SGHRS, CDR2 YFSETQ, per germline. The CDR3 length is 16 residues. V lost 1 base, J lost 3 bases, and 16 bases lay in between.

V gene TRBV7-7 combines with J gene TRBJ1-6, with 9 bases aligning to TRBD1. Germline loops: CDR1 SSHAT, CDR2 FNYEAQ (reference sequence). Losses at the gene ends were 5 bases for V and 7 bases for J; bases not matched to a gene: 6. CDR3 length: 15 amino acids. In nucleotides, the CDR3 is TGTGCCAGCAGCCCTCCCGGGACAGGGAATTCACCCCTCCACTTT. As protein: CASSPPGTGNSPLHF.